Following are 24 T cell receptor beta chains from one sample sequenced in a study of cytomegalovirus exposure and HLA in healthy donors. Primers for the PCR totalled 60 Vbeta and 13 Jbeta. Clones were sequenced by immunoSEQ multiplex PCR, and TCRdb holds only the in-frame ones, with some missing. In the table there are roughly 180,000 clones, around 78% of which are singletons. What was sequenced was PBMCs. The receptors here all came from a female donor in good health and CMV-seronegative.

This clone was picked up a small number of times. V usage is TRBV27 and J usage is TRBJ1-4, with TRBD1 matching over 10 bases. CDR1 and CDR2 (germline): MNHEY, SMNVEV (reference sequence). The CDR3 loop spans 15 amino acids. Losses at the gene ends were 4 bases for V and 8 bases for J; bases not matched to a gene: 7. CDR3 sequence: CASSWMTGGREKLFF. CDR3 nucleotides: TGTGCCAGCAGTTGGATGACAGGGGGCCGGGAAAAACTGTTTTTT.

This clone was seen more than once but under ten times. The J gene is TRBJ2-3, the V gene TRBV9; D unresolved. Trimming shortened V by 5 bases and J by 10 bases, and 14 bases separated the two germline ends. From germline, CDR1 is SGDLS and CDR2 YYNGEE. This CDR3 spans 12 amino acids. The CDR3: CASSSDPLSQYF. The CDR3 nucleotides are TGTGCCAGCAGTTCAGATCCCCTTTCGCAGTATTTT.

This rearrangement joins TRBV6-5 to TRBJ2-7; D remains ambiguous. Trimming took 5 bases from V and 3 from J, leaving 11 bases between them. The CDR3 totals 13 residues. Germline loops: CDR1 MNHEY, CDR2 SVGAGI. The CDR3 DNA is TGTGCCAGCAGTAACGTATTCGGCTACGAGCAGTACTTC. The encoded protein is CASSNVFGYEQYF.

The rearrangement uses TRBV6-5 and TRBJ1-4; D not resolved. Looked up from germline, CDR1 is MNHEY and CDR2 is SVGAGI. V shed 4 bases and J shed 5 bases, with 14 bases lying between them. CDR3 length: 15 residues. The CDR3 nucleotides are TGTGCCAGCAGTTCCCAGTCGTGGCAGAATGAAAAACTGTTTTTT. As protein: CASSSQSWQNEKLFF.

This clone showed up just a few times. The J gene is TRBJ2-1, the V gene TRBV11-2, with TRBD2 as a possible D gene (6 bases). Germline values: CDR1 SGHAT, CDR2 FQNNGV. Trimming stripped 1 base from V and 3 bases from J, with 13 bases between. This CDR3 spans 16 amino acids. The CDR3 DNA reads TGTGCCAGCAGCTTAGCCGGGACTTTCATCTACAATGAGCAGTTCTTC. Its protein product is CASSLAGTFIYNEQFF.

The chain combines TRBV25-1 with TRBJ1-2; 12 bases align to TRBD1. Germline V lookup: CDR1 MGHDK, CDR2 SYGVNS. J lost 6 bases, V lost 5 bases, and 10 bases had no gene match. The CDR3 has 16 amino acids. The CDR3 nucleotides read TGTGCCAGCAGTTCCCCGTTGGGACAGGGGGCCCATGGCTACACCTTC. Protein: CASSSPLGQGAHGYTF.

The chain uses TRBV4-1 and TRBJ2-7; 8 nucleotides agree with TRBD1. Trimming removed 4 bases from V and 3 bases from J; junction bases left unmatched: 8. Germline CDR1 is MGHRA and CDR2 is YSYEKL. There are 15 residues in the CDR3. Here the CDR3 reads CASSPSGTGNYEQYF. DNA of the CDR3: TGCGCCAGCAGCCCATCCGGGACAGGTAACTACGAGCAGTACTTC.

The chain carries TRBV6-6 and TRBJ1-6; TRBD1 agrees at 7 bases. There are 15 residues in the CDR3. CDR1 is MNHNY and CDR2 is SVGAGI in the germline V gene (reference sequence). Unmatched junction bases numbered 5, after V lost 2 bases and J lost 7 bases. The CDR3 DNA reads TGTGCCAGCAGTTACAGATCGGGACAGAATTCACCCCTCCACTTT. This encodes CASSYRSGQNSPLHF.

On this clone itself: An end of the junction differs from the germline gene, which may be a read error. The V call is TRBV9, the J call TRBJ2-3, with a tentative D call TRBD2 (5 bases). CDR1 is SGDLS, CDR2 YYNGEE, per germline. There are 15 residues in the CDR3. DNA for the CDR3: TGTGCCAGCACCCGTCCTCCCTCTAGCACAGATACGCAGTGTTTT. Its protein product is CASTRPPSSTDTQCF. The whole variable domain, remainder taken from reference TRBV9 and TRBJ2-3, is DSGVTQTPKHLITATGQRVTLRCSPRSGDLSVYWYQQSLDQGLQFLIQYYNGEERAKGNILERFSAQQFPDLHSELNLSSLELGDSALYFCASTRPPSSTDTQCFGPGTRLTVL.

The chain uses TRBV2 and TRBJ1-5, with D hard to call. Per germline, CDR1 SNHLY and CDR2 FYNNEI. Trimming removed 2 bases from V and 6 bases from J, with 11 bases in between. The CDR3 runs to 14 residues. The chain's CDR3 is CASSELGGSQPQHF. The CDR3 coding sequence is TGTGCCAGCAGTGAATTGGGTGGGAGTCAGCCCCAGCATTTT.

The gene calls are TRBV7-2 and TRBJ1-3; 7 bases line up with TRBD1. This CDR3 spans 17 amino acids. Looked up from germline, CDR1 is SGHTA and CDR2 is FQGNSA. V was clipped by 5 bases and J by 4 bases; unmatched bases: 14. The DNA of the CDR3 is TGTGCCAGCAGCCCCTACGGGTATACAGGGGCCGGAAACACCATATATTTT. This sequence encodes CASSPYGYTGAGNTIYF. Based on the CDR3 plus reference TRBV7-2 and TRBJ1-3, the full variable domain is GAGVSQSPSNKVTEKGKDVELRCDPISGHTALYWYRQSLGQGLEFLIYFQGNSAPDKSGLPSDRFSAERTGGSVSTLTIQRTQQEDSAVYLCASSPYGYTGAGNTIYFGEGSWLTVV.

This chain links TRBV7-8 with TRBJ1-2; 8 bases align to TRBD1. The germline CDR1 and CDR2 sequences are SGHVS and FQNEAQ. V trimming: 6 bases; J trimming: 1 base; junction bases outside the gene matches: 10. This CDR3 is built from 16 residues. The CDR3 loop reads CASRKSRTGYNYGYTF. DNA for the CDR3: TGTGCCAGCAGGAAGTCCAGGACAGGGTATAACTATGGCTACACCTTC.

The genes are TRBV18 and TRBJ2-7; maybe TRBD1 (5 bases). CDR3 length: 15 amino acids. Germline V gene lookup returns CDR1 KGHSH and CDR2 LQKENI. V shed 2 bases and J shed 0 bases, with 11 bases lying between them. The CDR3 nucleotides read TGTGCCAGCTCACCAAAACAGGCGTACTCCTACGAGCAGTACTTC. Amino acids: CASSPKQAYSYEQYF.

This chain links TRBV29-1 with TRBJ1-5; a weak D match, TRBD1 (5 bases). Germline CDR1 and CDR2: SQVTM and ANQGSEA. CDR3 length equals 14 residues. V lost 3 bases and J 6 bases, leaving 15 bases between the germline ends. Written as DNA, the CDR3 is TGCAGCGTTGACTATGGGGCCCTGGGTCAGCCCCAGCATTTT. Translation: CSVDYGALGQPQHF.

The chain uses TRBV30 and TRBJ1-6; the D gene is possibly TRBD1 (5 bases). Germline assignment: CDR1 GTSNPN and CDR2 SVGIG (reference sequence). The CDR3 sequence is 14 residues long. The V gene lost 5 bases and the J gene lost 7 bases, with 15 bases spanning the gap. The CDR3 DNA sequence: TGTGCCTGGGGGGCCGGGTTTAAAAATTCACCCCTCCACTTT. This translates into CAWGAGFKNSPLHF.

The rearrangement uses TRBV5-1 and TRBJ2-1, with 7 positions matching TRBD1. This CDR3 has 14 amino acids. Germline V CDR1 and CDR2: SGHRS, YFSETQ. V lost 4 bases to trimming and J lost 6 bases; unmatched junction nucleotides: 7. As DNA, the CDR3 is TGCGCCAGCAGCAACGGACAGGTGGTCAATGAGCAGTTCTTC. Amino acid sequence: CASSNGQVVNEQFF.

To note about this clone: The sample contains more than one DNA sequence encoding this CDR3. This chain joins TRBV9 and TRBJ2-5; 11 bases agree with TRBD1. CDR3 length equals 15 residues. J lost 4 bases, V lost 0 bases, and 2 bases had no gene match. Germline CDR1 SGDLS, CDR2 YYNGEE. This CDR3 reads CASSVGTGGGETQYF. The DNA of the CDR3 is TGTGCCAGCAGCGTAGGGACAGGGGGCGGAGAGACCCAGTACTTC. Full variable domain (missing parts from reference TRBV9 and TRBJ2-5): DSGVTQTPKHLITATGQRVTLRCSPRSGDLSVYWYQQSLDQGLQFLIQYYNGEERAKGNILERFSAQQFPDLHSELNLSSLELGDSALYFCASSVGTGGGETQYFGPGTRLLVL.

The rearrangement uses TRBV19 and TRBJ2-7; 7 bases are shared with TRBD1. With V trimmed by 11 bases and J by 5 bases, 12 bases remained unmatched. The CDR3 totals 13 residues. Per the germline V gene, CDR1 is LNHDA and CDR2 is SQIVND (reference sequence). The CDR3 protein is CASRGTNTNEQYF. CDR3 sequence (DNA): TGTGCCTCCAGGGGGACAAACACAAACGAGCAGTACTTC.

This clone was counted between two and nine times. The J gene is TRBJ2-7, the V gene TRBV11-2; D is uncertain. Germline lookup yields CDR1 SGHAT and CDR2 FQNNGV. Deletions cut 7 bases from V and 6 bases from J, with 10 bases between. The CDR3 runs to 11 residues. CDR3 sequence: CASTSSFEQYF. The DNA of the CDR3 is TGTGCCAGCACCTCCTCGTTCGAGCAGTACTTC.

This clone was detected only a few times. The V gene is TRBV10-3, the J gene TRBJ2-2; 15 bases line up with TRBD2. This CDR3 is built from 18 residues. Germline CDR1 ENHRY, CDR2 SYGVKD. V lost 8 bases, J lost 4 bases, and 11 bases stayed unmatched. This CDR3 is CAIGGGLAGGPSTGELFF. CDR3 nucleotides: TGTGCCATCGGGGGGGGACTAGCGGGGGGTCCATCCACCGGGGAGCTGTTTTTT.

The chain uses TRBV9 and TRBJ2-7; weak D call: TRBD2 (6 bases). The ends were cut back, 7 bases at V and 3 bases at J, with 23 bases in the middle. The length of the CDR3 is 16 residues. The germline V gene encodes CDR1 SGDLS and CDR2 YYNGEE. The DNA of the CDR3 is TGTGCCAGCCCCAACCGCGAGGGACTGATTAACTACGAGCAGTACTTC. Its protein is CASPNREGLINYEQYF.

This sequence joins TRBV9 and TRBJ2-7, with 8 bases lining up with TRBD1. Germline-derived CDR1 and CDR2 are SGDLS and YYNGEE. The CDR3 loop spans 15 amino acids. Germline trimming cut 4 bases from V and 0 bases from J; bases unmatched to any gene: 6. The CDR3 coding sequence is TGTGCCAGCAGCAAGGGACAGGATTTCTCCTACGAGCAGTACTTC. It specifies CASSKGQDFSYEQYF.

This clone was counted only a few times. This chain joins TRBV7-9 and TRBJ1-1; D not resolved. The CDR3 contains 14 residues. Trimming shortened V by 7 bases and J by 3 bases, and 15 bases separated the two germline ends. The germline V gene has CDR1 SEHNR and CDR2 FQNEAQ (reference sequence). CDR3 sequence (DNA): TGTGCCAGCACCCCGGAAAACAGTCACACTGAAGCTTTCTTT. It codes for CASTPENSHTEAFF.

DNA for the CDR3: TGCGCCAGCATGAGTCAGGCGGGCACTGAAGCTTTCTTT. Residues: CASMSQAGTEAFF. This chain uses TRBV23-1 with TRBJ1-1; D unresolved. TRBV23-1 is known as an ORF, though its function is uncertain. V lost 7 bases to trimming and J lost 4 bases, with 13 bases between them. This CDR3 contains 13 residues.